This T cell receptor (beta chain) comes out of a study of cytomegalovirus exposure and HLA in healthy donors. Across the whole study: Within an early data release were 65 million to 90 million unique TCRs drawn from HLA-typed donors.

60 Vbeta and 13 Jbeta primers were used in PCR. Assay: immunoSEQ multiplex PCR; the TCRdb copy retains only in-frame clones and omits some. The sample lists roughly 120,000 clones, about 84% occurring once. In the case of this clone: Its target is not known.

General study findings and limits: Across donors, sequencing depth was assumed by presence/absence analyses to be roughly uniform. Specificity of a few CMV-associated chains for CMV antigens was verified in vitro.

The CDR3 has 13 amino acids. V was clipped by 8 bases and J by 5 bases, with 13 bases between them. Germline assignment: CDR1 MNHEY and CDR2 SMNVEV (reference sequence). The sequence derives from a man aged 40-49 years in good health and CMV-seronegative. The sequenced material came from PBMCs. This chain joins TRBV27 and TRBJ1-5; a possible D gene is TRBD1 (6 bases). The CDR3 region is CASSYREYQPQHF. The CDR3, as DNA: TGTGCCAGCTCATACAGGGAATATCAGCCCCAGCATTTT.